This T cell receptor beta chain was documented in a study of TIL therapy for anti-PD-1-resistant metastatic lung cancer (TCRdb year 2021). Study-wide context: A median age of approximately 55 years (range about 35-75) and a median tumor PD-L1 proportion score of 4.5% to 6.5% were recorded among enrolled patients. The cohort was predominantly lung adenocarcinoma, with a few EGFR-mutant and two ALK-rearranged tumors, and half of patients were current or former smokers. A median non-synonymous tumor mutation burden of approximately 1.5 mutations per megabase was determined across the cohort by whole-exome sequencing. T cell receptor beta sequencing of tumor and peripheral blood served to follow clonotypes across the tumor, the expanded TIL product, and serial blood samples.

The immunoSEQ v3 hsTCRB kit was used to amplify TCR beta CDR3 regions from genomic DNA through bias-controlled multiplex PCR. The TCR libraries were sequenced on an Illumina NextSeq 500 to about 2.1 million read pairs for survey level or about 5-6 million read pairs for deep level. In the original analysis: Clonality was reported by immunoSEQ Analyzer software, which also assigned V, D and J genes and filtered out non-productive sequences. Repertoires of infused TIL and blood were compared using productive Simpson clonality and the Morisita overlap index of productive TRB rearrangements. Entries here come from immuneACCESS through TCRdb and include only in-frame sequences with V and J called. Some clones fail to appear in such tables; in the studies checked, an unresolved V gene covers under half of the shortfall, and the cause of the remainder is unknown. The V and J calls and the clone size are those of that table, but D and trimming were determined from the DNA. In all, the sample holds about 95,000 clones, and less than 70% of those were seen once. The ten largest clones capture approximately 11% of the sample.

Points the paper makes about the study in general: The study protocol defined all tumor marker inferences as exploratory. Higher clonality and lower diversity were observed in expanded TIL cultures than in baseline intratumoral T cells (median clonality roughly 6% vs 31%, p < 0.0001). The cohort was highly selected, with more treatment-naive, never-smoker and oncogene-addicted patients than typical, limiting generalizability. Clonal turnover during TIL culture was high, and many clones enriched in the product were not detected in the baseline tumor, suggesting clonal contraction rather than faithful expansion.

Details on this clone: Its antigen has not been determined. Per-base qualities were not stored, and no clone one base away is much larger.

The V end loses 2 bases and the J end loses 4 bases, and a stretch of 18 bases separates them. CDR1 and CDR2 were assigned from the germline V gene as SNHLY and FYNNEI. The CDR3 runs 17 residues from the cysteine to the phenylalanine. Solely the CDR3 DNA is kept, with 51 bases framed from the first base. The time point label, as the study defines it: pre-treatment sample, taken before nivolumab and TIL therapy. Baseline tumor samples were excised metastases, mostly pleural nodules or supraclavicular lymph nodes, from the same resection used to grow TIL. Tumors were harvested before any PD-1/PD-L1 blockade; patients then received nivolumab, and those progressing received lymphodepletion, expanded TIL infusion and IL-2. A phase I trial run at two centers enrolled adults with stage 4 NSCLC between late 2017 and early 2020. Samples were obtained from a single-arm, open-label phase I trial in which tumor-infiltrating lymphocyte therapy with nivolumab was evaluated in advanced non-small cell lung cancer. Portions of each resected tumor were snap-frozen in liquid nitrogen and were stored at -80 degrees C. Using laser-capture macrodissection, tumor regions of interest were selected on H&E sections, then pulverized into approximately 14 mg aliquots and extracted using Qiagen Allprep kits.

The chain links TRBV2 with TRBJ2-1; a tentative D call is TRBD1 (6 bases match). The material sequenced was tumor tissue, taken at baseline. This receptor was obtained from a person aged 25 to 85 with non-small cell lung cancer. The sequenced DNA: TGTGCCAGCAGTGAAAGAGTTGGCAGGGGCTTTTACAATGAGCAGTTCTTC. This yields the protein CASSERVGRGFYNEQFF. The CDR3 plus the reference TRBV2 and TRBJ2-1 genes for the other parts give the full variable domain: EPEVTQTPSHQVTQMGQEVILRCVPISNHLYFYWYRQILGQKVEFLVSFYNNEISEKSEIFDDQFSVERPDGSNFTLKIRSTKLEDSAMYFCASSERVGRGFYNEQFFGPGTRLTVL.